The rows below give T cell receptor beta chains drawn from one sample of a study of neurological immune-mediated disorders. A single record per CDR3 protein comes from TCRdb applying MiXCR to the 5' RACE reads. The repertoire holds tens of thousands of distinct CDR3 sequences, with 9.4% as singletons. The sequenced material came from PBMCs. These receptor sequences come from a man aged 50-59 years in good health. Each CDR3 is given with its conserved first and last residue. The order of the fields is clone size, J gene, V gene, D gene, CDR3 DNA, CDR3 protein. The D gene is left open where the match is weak. Some rows have no size entry. The others give once, few or many, or a class for an expanded clone.

clone size: many
J gene: TRBJ2-3
V gene: TRBV30
D gene: .
CDR3 DNA: TGTGCCTGGAGGGCACCCACAGGGTACGGTGCCACAGATACGCAGTATTTT
CDR3 protein: CAWRAPTGYGATDTQYF

clone size: many
J gene: TRBJ2-7
V gene: TRBV11-3
D gene: TRBD2
CDR3 DNA: TGTGCCAGCAGCGCGGGGGGGGGATCCTACGAGCAGTACTTC
CDR3 protein: CASSAGGGSYEQYF

clone size: many
J gene: TRBJ1-3
V gene: TRBV7-2
D gene: .
CDR3 DNA: TGTGCCAGCAGCCCTCCCACGGGGGGCCGATCCTCTGGAAACACCATATATTTT
CDR3 protein: CASSPPTGGRSSGNTIYF

clone size: many
J gene: TRBJ2-2
V gene: TRBV5-1
D gene: .
CDR3 DNA: TGCGCCAGCAGCTTGGACAACCCGAAAAAGGAGCTGTTTTTT
CDR3 protein: CASSLDNPKKELFF

clone size: many
J gene: TRBJ2-7
V gene: TRBV3-1
D gene: .
CDR3 DNA: TGTGCCAGCAGCCTATCGGACAACGGAGGGTACGAGCAGTACTTC
CDR3 protein: CASSLSDNGGYEQYF

clone size: many
J gene: TRBJ2-4
V gene: TRBV10-3
D gene: .
CDR3 DNA: TGTGCCACCGCAGGGGGGTTAGCCAAAAACATTCAGTACTTC
CDR3 protein: CATAGGLAKNIQYF

clone size: many
J gene: TRBJ2-7
V gene: TRBV20-1
D gene: TRBD2
CDR3 DNA: TGCAGTGCTAGCTTCTTGGTAGCGGGAGGGCCGTGGGAGCAGTACTTC
CDR3 protein: CSASFLVAGGPWEQYF

clone size: many
J gene: TRBJ2-4
V gene: TRBV5-1
D gene: .
CDR3 DNA: TGCGCCAGCAGCTTGGCGGGATCTCGGGTCGGAAACATTCAGTACTTC
CDR3 protein: CASSLAGSRVGNIQYF

clone size: many
J gene: TRBJ1-5
V gene: TRBV3-1
D gene: .
CDR3 DNA: TGTGCCAGCAGCCAAGAAGGAGGGTATAGCAATCAGCCCCAGCATTTT
CDR3 protein: CASSQEGGYSNQPQHF

clone size: many
J gene: TRBJ2-1
V gene: TRBV4-3
D gene: TRBD2
CDR3 DNA: TGCGCCAGCAGCCAAGCCCTATCCGGGACTAGCGGGATCTACAATGAGCAGTTCTTC
CDR3 protein: CASSQALSGTSGIYNEQFF

clone size: many
J gene: TRBJ2-3
V gene: TRBV7-2
D gene: .
CDR3 DNA: TGTGCCAGCAGCTTAGGGGGGGCAGGCGCAGATACGCAGTATTTT
CDR3 protein: CASSLGGAGADTQYF

clone size: .
J gene: TRBJ2-4
V gene: TRBV7-6
D gene: TRBD1
CDR3 DNA: TGTGCCAGCAGCTTAGAGCCCTCGGACAGGATGGGATACGCCAAAAACATTCAGTACTTC
CDR3 protein: CASSLEPSDRMGYAKNIQYF

clone size: .
J gene: TRBJ1-2
V gene: TRBV5-1
D gene: .
CDR3 DNA: TGCGCCAGCAGCTTGAGCGGGGGGAACTATGGCTACACCTTC
CDR3 protein: CASSLSGGNYGYTF

clone size: many
J gene: TRBJ1-1
V gene: TRBV12-3/TRBV12-4
D gene: TRBD1
CDR3 DNA: TGTGCCAGCAGTCCAGGGGGCGCGAACACTGAAGCTTTCTTT
CDR3 protein: CASSPGGANTEAFF

clone size: many
J gene: TRBJ1-1
V gene: TRBV5-6
D gene: .
CDR3 DNA: TGTGCCAGCAGCTTGCGAGACTCTTTTGTTAGTTTCTTT
CDR3 protein: CASSLRDSFVSFF

clone size: many
J gene: TRBJ2-5
V gene: TRBV25-1
D gene: .
CDR3 DNA: TGTGCCAGCAGTGAATCTGGGAAGGAGACCCAGTACTTC
CDR3 protein: CASSESGKETQYF

clone size: many
J gene: TRBJ2-5
V gene: TRBV6-5
D gene: .
CDR3 DNA: TGTGCCAGCGGAAAGACAGGTTCAGAGACCCAGTACTTC
CDR3 protein: CASGKTGSETQYF

clone size: many
J gene: TRBJ1-2
V gene: TRBV29-1
D gene: .
CDR3 DNA: TGCAGCGTCGCCGGGGACATGCACCAGCGGGGCTACACCTTC
CDR3 protein: CSVAGDMHQRGYTF

clone size: many
J gene: TRBJ2-1
V gene: TRBV29-1
D gene: TRBD1
CDR3 DNA: TGCAGCGTTGGCCGGGACAGCTACAATGAGCAGTTCTTC
CDR3 protein: CSVGRDSYNEQFF

clone size: .
J gene: TRBJ1-6
V gene: TRBV28
D gene: .
CDR3 DNA: TGTGCCACCCTCCGGAGGAGGGCCTATAATTCACCCCTCCACTTT
CDR3 protein: CATLRRRAYNSPLHF

clone size: .
J gene: TRBJ1-5
V gene: TRBV7-9
D gene: .
CDR3 DNA: TGTGCCAGCAGTCCGGTATCTCAGCCCCAGCATTTT
CDR3 protein: CASSPVSQPQHF

clone size: many
J gene: TRBJ1-6
V gene: TRBV4-1
D gene: TRBD1
CDR3 DNA: TGCGCCAGCAGCCAAGTCGTGACAGGGCTTAATTCACCCCTCCACTTT
CDR3 protein: CASSQVVTGLNSPLHF

clone size: few
J gene: TRBJ2-1
V gene: TRBV5-6
D gene: TRBD2
CDR3 DNA: TGTGCCAGCAGCTTGGCCGGTCTAGCGGGAGTATATGAGCAGTTCTTC
CDR3 protein: CASSLAGLAGVYEQFF

clone size: .
J gene: TRBJ2-1
V gene: TRBV7-2
D gene: .
CDR3 DNA: TGTGCCAGCAGCTTAAGGACTACCAAGGGGAGTGAGCAGTTATTC
CDR3 protein: CASSLRTTKGSEQLF

clone size: .
J gene: TRBJ1-5
V gene: TRBV6-5
D gene: TRBD1
CDR3 DNA: TGTGCCAGCAGCGCGACAGGGCTCAATCAGCCCCAGCATTTT
CDR3 protein: CASSATGLNQPQHF

clone size: .
J gene: TRBJ1-5
V gene: TRBV7-2
D gene: .
CDR3 DNA: TGTGCCAGCAGCTTATTAGGCCCTCAGCCCCAGAATTTT
CDR3 protein: CASSLLGPQPQNF

clone size: .
J gene: TRBJ2-1
V gene: TRBV9
D gene: .
CDR3 DNA: TGTGCCAGCAGCGTAGAGGGGCAACGCACCTACAATGAGCAGTTCTTC
CDR3 protein: CASSVEGQRTYNEQFF

clone size: many
J gene: TRBJ1-5
V gene: TRBV6-1
D gene: .
CDR3 DNA: TGTGCCAGCAGTGAACAGGGGAGCGGTCAGCCCCAGCATTTT
CDR3 protein: CASSEQGSGQPQHF

clone size: many
J gene: TRBJ2-7
V gene: TRBV3-1
D gene: .
CDR3 DNA: TGTGCCAGCAGCCCAGATATAGGGGGGGCCTACGAGCAGTACTTC
CDR3 protein: CASSPDIGGAYEQYF

clone size: many
J gene: TRBJ2-5
V gene: TRBV7-8
D gene: TRBD2
CDR3 DNA: TGTGCCAGCAGCTCAGAGGGGACTAGCGGTGAAGAGACCCAGTACTTC
CDR3 protein: CASSSEGTSGEETQYF

clone size: many
J gene: TRBJ2-7
V gene: TRBV5-5
D gene: .
CDR3 DNA: TGTGCCAGCAGCTTGGACAGGTCTTTATACGAGCAGTACTTC
CDR3 protein: CASSLDRSLYEQYF

clone size: many
J gene: TRBJ2-3
V gene: TRBV5-1
D gene: .
CDR3 DNA: TGCGCCAGCAGGGCAGGAGGCACAGATACGCAGTATTTT
CDR3 protein: CASRAGGTDTQYF

clone size: many
J gene: TRBJ2-1
V gene: TRBV5-1
D gene: TRBD2
CDR3 DNA: TGCGCCAGCAGCGCCCCTAGCGGGGGTGACAATGAGCAGTTCTTC
CDR3 protein: CASSAPSGGDNEQFF

clone size: many
J gene: TRBJ1-2
V gene: TRBV29-1
D gene: TRBD1
CDR3 DNA: TGCAGCGTTGGGGAGGGACAGTATGGCTACACCTTC
CDR3 protein: CSVGEGQYGYTF

clone size: many
J gene: TRBJ2-7
V gene: TRBV5-1
D gene: .
CDR3 DNA: TGCGCCAGCAGCTCGTTGGGGGGCGCCCTTGACGAGCAGTACTTC
CDR3 protein: CASSSLGGALDEQYF

clone size: many
J gene: TRBJ1-2
V gene: TRBV24-1
D gene: .
CDR3 DNA: TGTGCCACCAGGAGCGCGGGATCTAACTATGGCTACACCTTC
CDR3 protein: CATRSAGSNYGYTF

clone size: few
J gene: TRBJ1-2
V gene: TRBV19
D gene: .
CDR3 DNA: TGTGCCAGTAGGGAGGAAAAACCAGGGTATGGCTACACCTTC
CDR3 protein: CASREEKPGYGYTF

clone size: many
J gene: TRBJ2-1
V gene: TRBV4-2
D gene: TRBD2
CDR3 DNA: TGTGCCAGCAGCCAACGACTAGCGGGAGGGTGGGATGAGCAGTTCTTC
CDR3 protein: CASSQRLAGGWDEQFF

clone size: many
J gene: TRBJ2-3
V gene: TRBV14
D gene: .
CDR3 DNA: TGTGCCAGCAGCCAAGAGGGATATACGCAGTATTTT
CDR3 protein: CASSQEGYTQYF

clone size: many
J gene: TRBJ2-6
V gene: TRBV7-9
D gene: .
CDR3 DNA: TGTGCCAGCAGCCAGGGACACTCTGGGGCCAACGTCCTGACTTTC
CDR3 protein: CASSQGHSGANVLTF

clone size: many
J gene: TRBJ1-2
V gene: TRBV25-1
D gene: TRBD1
CDR3 DNA: TGTGCCAGCCGGGCAGGGGGATCTAATGGCTACACCTTC
CDR3 protein: CASRAGGSNGYTF

clone size: many
J gene: TRBJ2-1
V gene: TRBV12-5
D gene: .
CDR3 DNA: TGTGCTAGTGGTTTACCGACAGGACGGAATGAGCAGTTCTTC
CDR3 protein: CASGLPTGRNEQFF

clone size: .
J gene: TRBJ2-3
V gene: TRBV21-1
D gene: .
CDR3 DNA: TGTGCCAGCAGCACCCTAGGGAGTTCGACAGATACGCAGTATTTT
CDR3 protein: CASSTLGSSTDTQYF

clone size: many
J gene: TRBJ2-3
V gene: TRBV20-1
D gene: .
CDR3 DNA: TGCAGTGCTTTGGCGCAGTATTTT
CDR3 protein: CSALAQYF

clone size: many
J gene: TRBJ2-7
V gene: TRBV29-1
D gene: TRBD1
CDR3 DNA: TGCAGCGTCCCGGGACAGGAGCGCTCCTACGAGCAGTACTTC
CDR3 protein: CSVPGQERSYEQYF

clone size: many
J gene: TRBJ2-1
V gene: TRBV5-1
D gene: .
CDR3 DNA: TGCGCCAGCAGCCTTAGCGGAGGCATTTACAATGAGCAGTTCTTC
CDR3 protein: CASSLSGGIYNEQFF

clone size: many
J gene: TRBJ2-7
V gene: TRBV5-5
D gene: .
CDR3 DNA: TGTGCCAGCAGATCTGGGGCTGCAAGCTCCTACGAGCAGTACTTC
CDR3 protein: CASRSGAASSYEQYF

clone size: many
J gene: TRBJ2-3
V gene: TRBV7-2
D gene: TRBD2
CDR3 DNA: TGTGCCAGCAGCTTAGCGCGGGGACTAGCGGGAGGGTATACGCAGTATTTT
CDR3 protein: CASSLARGLAGGYTQYF

clone size: many
J gene: TRBJ2-6
V gene: TRBV9
D gene: .
CDR3 DNA: TGTGCCAGCAGCGTACAAGGGTTTGGGGCCAACGTCCTGACTTTC
CDR3 protein: CASSVQGFGANVLTF

clone size: many
J gene: TRBJ2-3
V gene: TRBV20-1
D gene: TRBD2
CDR3 DNA: TGCAGTGCACCCGGTGGGGGACTAGCGGCAGATACGCAGTATTTT
CDR3 protein: CSAPGGGLAADTQYF